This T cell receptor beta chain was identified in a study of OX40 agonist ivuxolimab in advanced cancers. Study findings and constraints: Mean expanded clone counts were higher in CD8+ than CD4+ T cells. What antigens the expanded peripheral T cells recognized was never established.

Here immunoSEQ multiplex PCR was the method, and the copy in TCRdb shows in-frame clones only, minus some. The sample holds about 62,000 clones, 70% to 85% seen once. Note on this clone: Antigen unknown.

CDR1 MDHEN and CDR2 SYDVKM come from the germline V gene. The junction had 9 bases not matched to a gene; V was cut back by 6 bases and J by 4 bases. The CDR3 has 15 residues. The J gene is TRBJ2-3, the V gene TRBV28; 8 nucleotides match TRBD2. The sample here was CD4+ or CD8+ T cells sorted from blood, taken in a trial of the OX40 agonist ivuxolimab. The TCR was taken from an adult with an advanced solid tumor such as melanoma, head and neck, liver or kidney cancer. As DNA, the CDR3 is TGTGCCAGCAGCATAGCGGGGAGGGTCGCAGATACGCAGTATTTT. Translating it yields CASSIAGRVADTQYF.